Below are 17 T cell receptor beta chains sequenced from a single sample in a study of blood T cell repertoires in COVID-19 (dated by TCRdb to about 2020). Library creation used the immunoSEQ multiplex PCR assay. In its TCRdb copy, this immuneACCESS table keeps in-frame sequences only and misses some clones. Where compared with another copy, unresolved V genes explain less than half of these, and the others have no known cause. The sample table contains about 180,000 clones; only one count was recorded for approximately 80% of them. 5.5% to 7.5% of the sample rests with the top ten. The sequencing sample was made of peripheral blood. These receptors were taken from a human donor in a cohort sampled during active COVID-19.

The chain is built from TRBV7-2 and TRBJ2-1; 10 positions agree with TRBD2. Looked up from germline, CDR1 is SGHTA and CDR2 is FQGNSA. The V segment lost 3 bases and the J segment 4 bases; nucleotides outside the gene matches: 6. The CDR3 is made up of 16 amino acids. This chain's CDR3 is CASSFVAGGLYNEQFF. The CDR3 DNA sequence: TGTGCCAGCAGCTTTGTAGCGGGGGGCTTATACAATGAGCAGTTCTTC.

This chain's CDR3 is CASSPRDRYYGYTF. CDR3 sequence (DNA): TGTGCCAGCAGCCCCCGGGACAGGTACTATGGCTACACCTTC. The V call is TRBV3-1 (or the pseudogene TRBV3-2), the J call TRBJ1-2, with TRBD1 matching 8 bases. The germline V gene has CDR1 LGHDT and CDR2 YNNKEL (reference sequence). This CDR3 is 14 amino acids long. The trim removed 4 bases at V and 3 bases at J, leaving 4 bases unmatched.

This sequence joins TRBV13 and TRBJ2-1; TRBD2 aligns across 11 bases. This CDR3 region has 16 residues. Per the germline V gene, CDR1 is PRHDT and CDR2 is FYEKMQ (reference sequence). Trimming at V came to 0 bases and at J to 3 bases, leaving 1 base not matched to a gene. The CDR3 DNA sequence: TGTGCCAGCAGCTTAGGACTAGCGGGGGACTACAATGAGCAGTTCTTC. Protein: CASSLGLAGDYNEQFF.

This chain links TRBV4-1 with TRBJ1-2; 7 bases match TRBD1. Germline assignment: CDR1 MGHRA and CDR2 YSYEKL. Trimming at V came to 1 base and at J to 0 bases, leaving 5 bases not matched to a gene. The CDR3 sequence is 16 residues long. The CDR3 sequence: CASSQGPGQTNYGYTF. CDR3 DNA: TGCGCCAGCAGCCAAGGTCCGGGACAGACTAACTATGGCTACACCTTC.

This chain uses TRBV7-6 with TRBJ1-4, with 8 positions matching TRBD1. CDR1 and CDR2 (germline): SGHVS, FNYEAQ. The CDR3 has 16 amino acids. Trimming removed 5 bases from V and 6 bases from J; junction bases left unmatched: 11. CDR3 coding DNA: TGTGCCAGCAGCCGACGACAGGGGAGCGGGCATGAAAAACTGTTTTTT. Its translation: CASSRRQGSGHEKLFF. Full variable domain (rest looked up from reference TRBV7-6 and TRBJ1-4): GAGVSQSPRYKVTKRGQDVALRCDPISGHVSLYWYRQALGQGPEFLTYFNYEAQQDKSGLPNDRFSAERPEGSISTLTIQRTEQRDSAMYRCASSRRQGSGHEKLFFGSGTQLSVL.

The rearrangement links TRBV10-2 to TRBJ2-7; D perhaps matches TRBD2 (6 bases). This CDR3 comprises 14 residues. Germline V gene sequence: CDR1 WSHSY, CDR2 SAAADI. The V and J ends lost 0 bases and 3 bases respectively, with 9 bases between them. CDR3 region: CASSESRGSYEQYF. As DNA, the CDR3 is TGCGCCAGCAGTGAGTCGCGGGGCAGCTACGAGCAGTACTTC.

The chain employs TRBV15 and TRBJ2-5, with 7 positions matching TRBD1. The CDR3 is 15 amino acids. V dropped 1 base and J dropped 8; count of bases not matched to a gene: 10. Germline CDR1 reads LNHNV; CDR2 reads YYDKDF (reference sequence). In DNA, the CDR3 is TGTGCCACCAGCAGAGTGGGACAGTCCCTAGGAACCCAGTACTTC. This gives the protein CATSRVGQSLGTQYF.

V gene TRBV11-3 combines with J gene TRBJ2-1; no definite D call. The CDR3 runs to 12 residues. Germline V gene lookup returns CDR1 SGHNT and CDR2 YENEEA. Trimming took 1 base from V and 7 from J, leaving 5 bases between them. The CDR3 loop is CASSLVGNEQFF. CDR3 in DNA: TGTGCCAGCAGCTTAGTCGGTAATGAGCAGTTCTTC. The full variable domain, completed using reference TRBV11-3 and TRBJ2-1, is EAGVVQSPRYKIIEKKQPVAFWCNPISGHNTLYWYLQNLGQGPELLIRYENEEAVDDSQLPKDRFSAERLKGVDSTLKIQPAELGDSAVYLCASSLVGNEQFFGPGTRLTVL.

V gene TRBV6-2 or TRBV6-3 combines with J gene TRBJ1-1, with no clear D. Germline CDR1 reads MNHEY; CDR2 reads SVGEGT. This CDR3 is built from 14 residues. Trimming removed 0 bases at V and 1 base at J, with 6 bases between. The DNA for the CDR3 is TGTGCCAGCAGTTACTCGAGAGAGAACACTGAAGCTTTCTTT. This sequence encodes CASSYSRENTEAFF.

This clone was observed a few times. In nucleotides, the CDR3 is TGCGCCAGCTCCCGGACTAGTTTCGATGAGCAGTTCTTC. Residues: CASSRTSFDEQFF. This sequence joins TRBV5-1 and TRBJ2-1, with 7 bases aligning to TRBD2. Losses at the gene ends were 7 bases for V and 8 bases for J; bases not matched to a gene: 9. There are 13 residues in the CDR3. The germline gives CDR1 SGHRS, CDR2 YFSETQ.

The rearrangement uses TRBV30 and TRBJ1-1; D is perhaps TRBD1 (5 bases). The V end was cut by 3 bases, the J end by 4 bases, with 18 bases between. The CDR3 consists of 15 residues. Germline V gene data show CDR1 as GTSNPN and CDR2 as SVGIG (reference sequence). This CDR3 is CAWSPPRSRATEAFF. The CDR3 DNA follows: TGTGCCTGGAGCCCCCCCAGGAGCAGGGCCACTGAAGCTTTCTTT.

This chain connects TRBV5-1 to TRBJ2-1; 9 bases map to TRBD2. The CDR3 is 15 amino acids. J was trimmed by 2 bases and V by 4 bases; bases with no gene match: 4. In germline, CDR1 is SGHRS, CDR2 YFSETQ. The CDR3 sequence: CASSHSGGPYNEQFF. CDR3 DNA: TGCGCCAGCAGCCACAGCGGGGGGCCCTACAATGAGCAGTTCTTC.

The DNA of the CDR3 is TGCGCCAGCAGTGGGGACAGGGACTACGAGCAGTACTTC. It is translated as CASSGDRDYEQYF. V usage is TRBV10-1 and J usage is TRBJ2-7; 9 bases are shared with TRBD1. Germline CDR1 reads WNHNN; CDR2 reads SYGVQD (reference sequence). The length of the CDR3 is 13 residues. Trimming took 4 bases from V and 3 from J; bases not matched to a gene: 1.

The rearrangement links TRBV2 to TRBJ1-2; no reliable D call. The V and J ends lost 4 bases and 4 bases respectively, with 13 bases between them. This CDR3 has 14 amino acids. From germline, CDR1 is SNHLY and CDR2 FYNNEI. The CDR3 nucleotides read TGTGCCAGCAGTGTTAGTGGGCAAACCTATGGCTACACCTTC. The encoded protein is CASSVSGQTYGYTF.

The chain has TRBV10-3 and TRBJ2-7, with 9 bases matching TRBD1. Germline V gene data show CDR1 as ENHRY and CDR2 as SYGVKD. The CDR3 spans 16 residues. Trimming at V came to 0 bases and at J to 6 bases, leaving 9 bases not matched to a gene. The CDR3 DNA is TGTGCCATCAGTGAGTCAGATGGGACAGGGATAAGCGAGCAGTACTTC. It translates to CAISESDGTGISEQYF.

V usage is TRBV2 and J usage is TRBJ1-4; weak D call: TRBD1 (5 bases). Trimming shortened V by 0 bases and J by 16 bases, and 15 bases separated the two germline ends. CDR1 SNHLY and CDR2 FYNNEI come from the germline V gene. This CDR3 comprises 13 residues. CDR3 protein: CASSEAAGAGRFF. CDR3 nucleotide sequence: TGTGCCAGCAGTGAAGCGGCTGGGGCAGGGCGGTTTTTT.

The chain uses TRBV12-3 or TRBV12-4 and TRBJ1-1; D unclear. Trimming took off 3 bases at V and 11 bases at J, with 13 bases between the two ends. This CDR3 contains 12 residues. The CDR3 DNA reads as TGTGCCAGCAGTTTGGCGCAGCGAGGGGCTTTCTTT. This sequence encodes CASSLAQRGAFF.